The rows below give T cell receptor beta chains drawn from one sample of a study of CD8 T cells in Susac syndrome. MiXCR was run by TCRdb on the immunoSEQ multiplex PCR reads, yielding one entry per CDR3 protein. The profile shows fewer than 250,000 distinct CDR3 sequences, around nine tenths of them singletons. Sequencing was carried out using CD8+ T cells from PBMCs. The receptors originated from a human donor with multiple sclerosis. CDR3s include the opening cysteine and the closing phenylalanine or tryptophan. A D gene is named only where the DNA matches it firmly. Not all rows give a size; the values are once, few, many and, for expanded clones, a class.

d_gene	v_gene	j_gene	abundance	CDR3aa	CDR3nt
-	TRBV4-2	TRBJ1-5	-	CASSQDSRSSNQPQHF	TGTGCCAGCAGCCAAGACTCCAGGAGCAGCAATCAGCCCCAGCATTTT
-	TRBV6-2/TRBV6-3	TRBJ2-3	few	CASSYPDTQYF	TGTGCCAGCAGTTATCCCGATACGCAGTATTTT
TRBD2	TRBV3-1	TRBJ2-7	-	CASSQVLASGSNEQYF	TGTGCCAGCAGCCAAGTTCTAGCTAGCGGGAGTAACGAGCAGTACTTC
-	TRBV7-6	TRBJ2-5	-	CASSLSRREMETQYF	TGTGCCAGCAGCTTATCACGCAGGGAGATGGAGACCCAGTACTTC
-	TRBV5-1	TRBJ1-1	-	CASSPHGGNTEAFF	TGCGCCAGCAGCCCCCACGGGGGGAACACTGAAGCTTTCTTT
TRBD2	TRBV2	TRBJ2-7	-	CASSHLAEGPYEQYF	TGTGCCAGCAGTCATCTAGCGGAGGGGCCCTACGAGCAGTACTTC
TRBD1	TRBV7-2	TRBJ1-2	-	CASRSGQGESYGYTF	TGTGCCAGCAGATCCGGACAGGGCGAATCCTATGGCTACACCTTC
TRBD1	TRBV7-9	TRBJ1-3	-	CASSLTAGGDEFSGNTIYF	TGTGCCAGCAGCCTGACGGCAGGGGGCGATGAGTTCTCTGGAAACACCATATATTTT
TRBD1	TRBV4-1	TRBJ1-2	-	CASSQTGVMDYGYTF	TGCGCCAGCAGCCAGACAGGGGTAATGGACTATGGCTACACCTTC
TRBD2	TRBV2	TRBJ2-7	few	CASSEAYQTGTSGTEQYF	TGTGCCAGCAGTGAAGCGTACCAAACCGGGACTAGCGGGACAGAGCAGTACTTC